This paragraph covers one T cell receptor (beta chain) sequence. Many counts were recorded for this clone. This clone's antigen is unknown. No per-base quality is available; no much larger clone lies one base away. The data belong to a study of T cells after posttransplantation cyclophosphamide listed by TCRdb under 2016. Looking at the study overall: Using TRB sequencing, the study followed how the T cell repertoire reconstituted after myeloablative bone marrow transplantation in which posttransplantation cyclophosphamide served as GVHD prophylaxis. Samples from 30 to 40 PTCy-treated patients and under 20 related bone marrow donors of those patients were subjected to antigen receptor sequencing. Blood from every one of the roughly 30 PTCy patients who had 1-year posttransplant specimens underwent TRB sequencing. TRB sequencing was also done on up to about 3 additional blood samples from 2 to 5.2 years after transplant in 3 patients, and on pretransplant blood from 4 patients. TRA and TRB clonality were tightly correlated in eight to ten samples, so subsequent TCR analyses focused on TRB only. Public TRB sequences were queried against a database of over 3,000 sequences associated with responses to pathogens, tumor antigens, self-antigens and alloantigens. The paper as a whole reports these results and caveats: At 1-2 months, donor-recipient similarity was low but rose over the first year, and the later blood repertoires were often dominated by donor CD8+ memory clones. The TRB repertoires of T cells infiltrating skin or the GI tract showed only limited overlap with the TRB repertoires found in blood. Across 45 or so patients, TRB clonality was highly associated with recipient CMV seropositivity and CMV reactivation, and PTCy diversity was similar to diversity in CNI/methotrexate controls.

Genomic DNA was the input for TRB sequencing, which was run either with the immunoSEQ assay at survey resolution or with the hsTCRB kit. Per the authors' processing: The immunoSEQ software was used for initial read processing, and the LymphoSeq R package was used for repertoire analyses. Clonality was computed as 1 minus normalized Shannon entropy; Gini coefficient was also calculated for each TRB dataset. To infer phenotypes in unsorted samples, TRB sequences from sorted subsets of the recipient or donor were mapped onto unsorted samples from the same recipient. Here the immuneACCESS table is served through TCRdb, limited to in-frame sequences with V and J called. Missing clones are a known gap in these copies; in checked studies unresolved V genes cover under half, and the rest lacks a known reason. That table furnishes V, J and clone size, whereas the DNA furnished D and trimming. The sample comprises about 5,700 clones, and every one was counted more than once. Roughly 25% of the sample is held by the ten biggest clonotypes.

The treatment or condition tag for this specimen amounts to: high-dose cyclophosphamide on days +3 and +4 as single-agent GVHD prophylaxis. Busulfan and fludarabine conditioning, a related or unrelated marrow graft, and cyclophosphamide on days +3 and +4 were given to PTCy patients. The PTCy-treated patients were enrolled in a prospective multi-institutional clinical trial. Peripheral blood and bone marrow mononuclear cells were isolated by Ficoll-Hypaque density centrifugation and were cryopreserved. Deletion took 3 bases off V and 8 bases off J, with a span of 17 bases between the germline ends. As encoded in the germline V gene (reference sequence), CDR1 is SGHNT while CDR2 is YYREEE. The CDR3 spans 14 residues, from the cysteine through the phenylalanine. Of all the DNA, just the CDR3 is kept, 42 bases in frame from base 1.

This clonotype was sampled from a male patient aged 55-69 years who received an allogeneic stem cell transplant from a related donor, was CMV-positive, and had acute GVHD only. After a transplant, some T cells may have been passed on by the graft donor. Sequencing was performed on PBMCs, taken 377 days after allogeneic stem cell transplant with posttransplant cyclophosphamide. This chain joins TRBV5-4 to TRBJ1-1; a weak D assignment points to TRBD1 (6 bases agree). The nucleotide sequence reads as follows: TGTGCCAGCAGCTCTGAGACAGGCCCGAACGAAGCTTTCTTT. This yields the protein CASSSETGPNEAFF.